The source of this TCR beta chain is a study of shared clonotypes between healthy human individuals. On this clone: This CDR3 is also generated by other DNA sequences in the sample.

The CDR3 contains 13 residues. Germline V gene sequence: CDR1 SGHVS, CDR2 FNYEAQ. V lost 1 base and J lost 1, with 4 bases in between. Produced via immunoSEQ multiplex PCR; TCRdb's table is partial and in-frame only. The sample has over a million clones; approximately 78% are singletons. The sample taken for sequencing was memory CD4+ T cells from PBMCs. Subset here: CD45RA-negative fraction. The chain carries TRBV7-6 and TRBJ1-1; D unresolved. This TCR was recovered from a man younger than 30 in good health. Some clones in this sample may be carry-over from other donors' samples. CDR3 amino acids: CASSLDQNTEAFF. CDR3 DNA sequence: TGTGCCAGCAGCTTAGACCAGAACACTGAAGCTTTCTTT.